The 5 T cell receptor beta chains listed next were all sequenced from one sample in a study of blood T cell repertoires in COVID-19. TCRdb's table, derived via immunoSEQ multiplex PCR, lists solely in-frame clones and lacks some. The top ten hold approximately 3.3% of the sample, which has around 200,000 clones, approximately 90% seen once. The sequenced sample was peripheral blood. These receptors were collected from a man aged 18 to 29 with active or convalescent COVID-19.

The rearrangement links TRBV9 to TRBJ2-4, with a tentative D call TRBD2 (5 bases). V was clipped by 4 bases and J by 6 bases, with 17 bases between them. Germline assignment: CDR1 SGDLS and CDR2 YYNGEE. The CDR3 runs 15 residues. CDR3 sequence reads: CASSSGADYLNIQYF. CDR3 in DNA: TGTGCCAGCAGCAGCGGAGCCGACTACCTAAACATTCAGTACTTC.

CDR3 loop: CASSPPGDRRPETQYF. CDR3 coding DNA: TGTGCCAGCAGCCCCCCGGGGGACAGGAGACCAGAGACCCAGTACTTC. V usage is TRBV5-4 and J usage is TRBJ2-5, with TRBD1 matching 8 bases. Germline CDR1 is SGHNT and CDR2 is YYREEE (reference sequence). Trimming took 4 bases from V and 4 from J; bases not matched to a gene: 12. The CDR3 spans 16 residues. The variable domain in full, completed from reference TRBV5-4 and TRBJ2-5, reads ETGVTQSPTHLIKTRGQQVTLRCSSQSGHNTVSWYQQALGQGPQFIFQYYREEENGRGNFPPRFSGLQFPNYSSELNVNALELDDSALYLCASSPPGDRRPETQYFGPGTRLLVL.

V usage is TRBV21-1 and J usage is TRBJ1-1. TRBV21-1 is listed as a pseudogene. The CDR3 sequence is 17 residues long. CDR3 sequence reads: CASSKRGGNVGESEAFF. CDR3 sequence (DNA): TGTGCCAGCAGCAAACGTGGGGGGAATGTAGGGGAGTCTGAAGCTTTCTTT.

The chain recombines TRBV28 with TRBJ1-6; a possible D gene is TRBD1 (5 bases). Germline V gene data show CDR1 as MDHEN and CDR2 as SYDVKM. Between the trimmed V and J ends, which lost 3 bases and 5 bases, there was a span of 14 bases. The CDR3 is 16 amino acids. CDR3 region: CASSFTPWGDNSPLHF. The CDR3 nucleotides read TGTGCCAGCAGTTTCACCCCATGGGGGGATAATTCACCCCTCCACTTT.

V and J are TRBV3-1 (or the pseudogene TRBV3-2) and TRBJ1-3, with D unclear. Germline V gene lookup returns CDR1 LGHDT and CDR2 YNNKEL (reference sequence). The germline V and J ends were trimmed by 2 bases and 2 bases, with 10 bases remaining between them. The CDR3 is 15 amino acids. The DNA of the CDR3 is TGTGCCAGCAGCCAATTCGGCGGAACTGGAAACACCATATATTTT. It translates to CASSQFGGTGNTIYF.